The next 24 T cell receptor beta chains were all read from a single sample in a study of T cell responses to AZD1222 COVID-19 vaccine. The table came from immunoSEQ multiplex PCR; TCRdb's copy has only in-frame clones and leaves some out. The sample carries approximately 130,000 clones, about nine tenths recorded once. The source material was peripheral blood, sampled on day 0 of AZD1222 vaccination. The receptors were sampled from an adult in good health.

This chain connects TRBV19 to TRBJ1-6; D is unresolved. CDR1 is LNHDA, CDR2 SQIVND, per germline (reference sequence). The germline V and J ends were trimmed by 5 bases and 8 bases, with 10 bases remaining between them. CDR3 length: 13 amino acids. The CDR3, as DNA: TGTGCCAGTAGTCCCTCCTTTGATTCACCCCTCCACTTT. Its translation: CASSPSFDSPLHF.

The chain has TRBV24-1 and TRBJ2-1, with 9 nucleotides matching TRBD1. CDR1 is KGHDR and CDR2 is SFDVKD in the germline V gene. V trimming: 3 bases; J trimming: 5 bases; junction bases outside the gene matches: 4. CDR3 length: 15 amino acids. The CDR3 sequence is CATSDPGQGDNEQFF. Written as DNA, the CDR3 is TGTGCCACCAGTGATCCGGGACAGGGAGACAATGAGCAGTTCTTC.

The CDR3 here is CASSPFEGSEQFF. The CDR3 DNA follows: TGTGCCAGCTCACCGTTCGAGGGGTCTGAGCAGTTCTTC. The rearrangement joins TRBV18 to TRBJ2-1; either TRBD1 or TRBD2 may supply D (5 bases each). The germline V and J ends were trimmed by 3 bases and 9 bases, with 12 bases remaining between them. The CDR3 loop spans 13 amino acids. Germline V CDR1 and CDR2: KGHSH, LQKENI.

This clone was recorded once. The chain carries TRBV6-5 and TRBJ2-2; TRBD2 aligns across 9 bases. Germline V gene data show CDR1 as MNHEY and CDR2 as SVGAGI. This CDR3 is 15 amino acids long. The V and J ends lost 7 bases and 3 bases, in that order; junction bases with no gene match: 6. The DNA for the CDR3 is TGTGCCAGCAACGGTATAGCGGGGGACACCGGGGAGCTGTTTTTT. Encoded protein: CASNGIAGDTGELFF.

The genes are TRBV2 and TRBJ1-2; weak D call: TRBD1 (6 bases). The CDR3 extends over 13 amino acids. Looked up from germline, CDR1 is SNHLY and CDR2 is FYNNEI. V dropped 6 bases and J dropped 4 bases, with 12 bases sitting between them. CDR3 sequence reads: CASRTQGSYGYTF. DNA for the CDR3: TGTGCCAGCAGGACCCAGGGGTCCTATGGCTACACCTTC.

The chain couples TRBV28 to TRBJ1-5; no reliable D call. Trimming stripped 2 bases from V and 2 bases from J, with 10 bases between. The CDR3 loop spans 15 amino acids. CDR1 MDHEN and CDR2 SYDVKM come from the germline V gene. DNA for the CDR3: TGTGCCAGCAGTTTAGGTACGAGGGGCAATCAGCCCCAGCATTTT. Its protein is CASSLGTRGNQPQHF.

The chain links TRBV6-5 to TRBJ2-2; the D gene is possibly TRBD2 (6 bases). V was cut by 6 bases and J by 8 bases, with 19 bases left in between. The V gene's germline CDR1 is MNHEY and CDR2 SVGAGI. The CDR3 length is 15 residues. CDR3 bases: TGTGCCAGCAGCCCGGGACTGCTTCCGGTGGGGGAGCTGTTTTTT. This gives the protein CASSPGLLPVGELFF.

The V gene is TRBV4-2, the J gene TRBJ2-7; D might be TRBD1 (6 bases). V was clipped by 3 bases and J by 4 bases, with 19 bases between them. Germline V gene sequence: CDR1 LGHNA, CDR2 YNFKEQ. This CDR3 contains 16 residues. The CDR3: CASSQPHRWGQYEQYF. CDR3 bases: TGTGCCAGCAGCCAGCCCCATCGGTGGGGGCAGTACGAGCAGTACTTC.

This clone was detected a few times. The chain couples TRBV21-1 to TRBJ2-7; the table's TRBD1 call for D was not verified on the DNA. TRBV21-1 is described as a pseudogene. The CDR3 covers 17 residues. The CDR3, as DNA: TGTGCCACCACTATACTTACTACAGGCGGTCCGTACTACGAGCAGTACTTC. As protein: CATTILTTGGPYYEQYF.

This rearrangement joins TRBV5-5 to TRBJ2-3, with D tentatively TRBD2 (6 bases). The germline CDR1 and CDR2 sequences are SGHKS and YYEKEE (reference sequence). This CDR3 contains 16 residues. V dropped 3 bases and J dropped 6 bases, with 20 bases sitting between them. In DNA form, the CDR3 reads TGTGCCAGCAGCTCCCCCAGGGACTCGTATACTGATACGCAGTATTTT. Translating gives CASSSPRDSYTDTQYF.

The chain carries TRBV30 and TRBJ1-4, with TRBD1 matching 7 bases. This CDR3 region has 15 residues. Germline CDR1 GTSNPN, CDR2 SVGIG (reference sequence). V shed 3 bases and J 8 bases; nucleotides not matched to a gene: 12. CDR3 DNA: TGTGCCTGGAGCTGGGTCGACAGGGATACCGAAAAACTGTTTTTT. This gives the protein CAWSWVDRDTEKLFF.

V gene TRBV4-1 combines with J gene TRBJ1-1; D unclear. CDR1 is MGHRA and CDR2 is YSYEKL in the germline V gene. This CDR3 has 15 residues. Trimming cost V 1 base and J 7 bases, with 16 bases left between them. In DNA, the CDR3 is TGCGCCAGCAGCCAAGTTAACGGGCCCGGAAGTGAAGCTTTCTTT. Protein: CASSQVNGPGSEAFF.

This clone was detected only once. The J gene is TRBJ2-3, the V gene TRBV30; 8 bases are a match to TRBD2. J lost 4 bases, V lost 3 bases, and 9 bases had no gene match. The V gene's germline CDR1 is GTSNPN and CDR2 SVGIG (reference sequence). This CDR3 region has 15 residues. The CDR3 loop reads CAWSSGGGRADTQYF. The CDR3 DNA reads TGTGCCTGGAGCTCCGGGGGGGGGCGTGCAGATACGCAGTATTTT.

The rearrangement links TRBV5-4 to TRBJ1-5; D might be TRBD1 (5 bases). CDR3 size: 14 residues. Trimming took off 3 bases at V and 7 bases at J, with 14 bases between the two ends. The germline CDR1 and CDR2 sequences are SGHNT and YYREEE (reference sequence). The chain's CDR3 is CASSYGQEGQPQHF. The CDR3 DNA reads as TGTGCCAGCAGCTATGGGCAGGAGGGGCAGCCCCAGCATTTT.

The CDR3 DNA is TGTGCCAGCAGCTTGGTGATGGGGGGTTGGAATGAGCAGTTCTTC. Amino acids: CASSLVMGGWNEQFF. This sequence joins TRBV5-5 and TRBJ2-1; D is perhaps TRBD2 (6 bases). Germline V CDR1 and CDR2: SGHKS, YYEKEE (reference sequence). The CDR3 has 15 amino acids. With 0 bases removed from V and 7 bases from J, the gap between germline ends came to 14 bases.

The CDR3 DNA sequence: TGTGCCAGCAGCAAAAGGTCGGGGATCGGGGAGCTGTTTTTT. Its protein product is CASSKRSGIGELFF. The chain couples TRBV7-9 to TRBJ2-2; TRBD2 is a possible D gene (5 bases). CDR3 length equals 14 residues. The V gene's germline CDR1 is SEHNR and CDR2 FQNEAQ (reference sequence). V shed 5 bases and J shed 7 bases, with 14 bases lying between them.

The genes are TRBV5-4 and TRBJ2-2; D gene unclear. There are 16 residues in the CDR3. Per the germline V gene, CDR1 is SGHNT and CDR2 is YYREEE (reference sequence). V was clipped by 4 bases and J by 1 base, with 14 bases between them. This CDR3 is CASSRSVLLNTGELFF. Here the CDR3 DNA reads TGTGCCAGCAGCCGATCTGTCTTGTTGAACACCGGGGAGCTGTTTTTT.

The chain's CDR3 is CASSLDPQGRETQYF. CDR3 DNA sequence: TGCGCCAGCAGCTTGGATCCGCAGGGTCGAGAGACCCAGTACTTC. This chain uses TRBV5-1 with TRBJ2-5; weak D call: TRBD1 (5 bases). Germline V gives CDR1 SGHRS, CDR2 YFSETQ. The CDR3 is 15 amino acids. Trimming removed 0 bases at V and 4 bases at J, with 13 bases between.

The rearrangement uses TRBV30 and TRBJ2-7; D might be TRBD1 (6 bases). Deletions cut 6 bases from V and 5 bases from J, with 14 bases between. The V gene's germline CDR1 is GTSNPN and CDR2 SVGIG (reference sequence). The CDR3 extends over 12 amino acids. The CDR3 sequence is CACITGLHEQYF. CDR3 coding DNA: TGTGCCTGTATCACAGGGCTCCACGAGCAGTACTTC. Full variable domain (rest looked up from reference TRBV30 and TRBJ2-7): SQTIHQWPATLVQPVGSPLSLECTVEGTSNPNLYWYRQAAGRGLQLLFYSVGIGQISSEVPQNLSASRPQDRQFILSSKKLLLSDSGFYLCACITGLHEQYFGPGTRLTVT.

The chain carries TRBV9 and TRBJ1-4, with D unresolved. Germline V gene lookup returns CDR1 SGDLS and CDR2 YYNGEE. The CDR3 is made up of 14 amino acids. Trimming removed 2 bases from V and 0 bases from J, with 5 bases in between. CDR3 DNA sequence: TGTGCCAGCAGCGTTCATGCAACTAATGAAAAACTGTTTTTT. It translates to CASSVHATNEKLFF.

The rearrangement links TRBV5-6 to TRBJ1-2; TRBD1 might be the D (5 bases). CDR3 length: 13 amino acids. V dropped 4 bases and J dropped 8 bases, with 15 bases sitting between them. The germline V gene encodes CDR1 SGHDT and CDR2 YYEEEE. The CDR3 DNA is TGTGCCAGCAGCGTGGGACGGCTGGCGGGCTACACCTTC. Protein: CASSVGRLAGYTF.

This chain links TRBV13 with TRBJ1-2, with 10 bases identical to TRBD1. Per germline, CDR1 PRHDT and CDR2 FYEKMQ (reference sequence). This CDR3 comprises 15 residues. The V and J ends lost 5 bases and 8 bases, in that order; junction bases with no gene match: 11. CDR3 DNA sequence: TGTGCCAGCAGCCCGGCCCCGACAGGGGGCTTGGGCTACACCTTC. It is translated as CASSPAPTGGLGYTF. Using reference TRBV13 and TRBJ1-2 for the parts outside the CDR3, the full variable domain is AAGVIQSPRHLIKEKRETATLKCYPIPRHDTVYWYQQGPGQDPQFLISFYEKMQSDKGSIPDRFSAQQFSDYHSELNMSSLELGDSALYFCASSPAPTGGLGYTFGSGTRLTVV.

V and J are TRBV7-8 and TRBJ2-2; D remains ambiguous. Germline CDR1 is SGHVS and CDR2 is FQNEAQ. V was cut by 6 bases and J by 1 base, with 9 bases left in between. The CDR3 contains 14 residues. In DNA, the CDR3 is TGTGCCAGCAGTCGGGCGCTGAACACCGGGGAGCTGTTTTTT. Protein product: CASSRALNTGELFF. Combining the CDR3 with reference TRBV7-8 and TRBJ2-2 gives the whole variable domain GAGVSQSPRYKVAKRGQDVALRCDPISGHVSLFWYQQALGQGPEFLTYFQNEAQLDKSGLPSDRFFAERPEGSVSTLKIQRTQQEDSAVYLCASSRALNTGELFFGEGSRLTVL.

V and J are TRBV6-6 and TRBJ1-1, with D hard to call. Between the trimmed V and J ends, which lost 2 bases and 0 bases, there was a span of 7 bases. There are 14 residues in the CDR3. The germline gives CDR1 MNHNY, CDR2 SVGAGI (reference sequence). The CDR3 reads CASSYKQLNTEAFF. The CDR3 DNA reads TGTGCCAGCAGTTACAAACAGTTGAACACTGAAGCTTTCTTT.